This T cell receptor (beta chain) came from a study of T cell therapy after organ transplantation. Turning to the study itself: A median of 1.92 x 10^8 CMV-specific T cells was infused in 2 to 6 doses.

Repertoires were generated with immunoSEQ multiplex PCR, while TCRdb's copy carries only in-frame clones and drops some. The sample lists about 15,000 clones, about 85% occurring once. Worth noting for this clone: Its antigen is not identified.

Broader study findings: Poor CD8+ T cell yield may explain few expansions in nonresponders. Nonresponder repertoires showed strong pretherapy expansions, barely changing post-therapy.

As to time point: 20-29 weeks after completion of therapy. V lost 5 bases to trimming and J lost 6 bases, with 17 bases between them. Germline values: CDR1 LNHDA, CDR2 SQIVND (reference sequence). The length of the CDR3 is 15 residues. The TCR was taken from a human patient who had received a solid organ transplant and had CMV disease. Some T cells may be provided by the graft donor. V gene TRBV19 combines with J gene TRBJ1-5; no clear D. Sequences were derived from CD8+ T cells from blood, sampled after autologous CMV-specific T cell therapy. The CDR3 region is CASSLQTIASQPQHF. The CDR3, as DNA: TGTGCCAGTAGTCTACAGACAATAGCAAGTCAGCCCCAGCATTTT.